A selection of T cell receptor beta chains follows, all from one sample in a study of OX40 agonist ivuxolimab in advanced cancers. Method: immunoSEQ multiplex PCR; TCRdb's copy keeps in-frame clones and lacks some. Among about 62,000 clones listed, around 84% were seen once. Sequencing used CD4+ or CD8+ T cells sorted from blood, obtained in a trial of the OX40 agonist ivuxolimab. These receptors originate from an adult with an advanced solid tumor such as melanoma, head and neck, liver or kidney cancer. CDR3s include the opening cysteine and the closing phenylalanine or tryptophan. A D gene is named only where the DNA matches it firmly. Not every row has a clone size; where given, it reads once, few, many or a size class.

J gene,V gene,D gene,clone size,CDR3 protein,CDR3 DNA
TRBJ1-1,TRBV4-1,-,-,CASSQDSRGNTEAFF,TGCGCCAGCAGCCAAGATTCCAGAGGGAACACTGAAGCTTTCTTT
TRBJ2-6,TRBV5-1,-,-,CASSSTGLDISGANVLTF,TGCGCCAGCAGCTCCACGGGACTCGACATCTCTGGGGCCAACGTCCTGACTTTC
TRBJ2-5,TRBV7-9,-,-,CASSPLEGAGETQYF,TGTGCCAGCAGCCCTCTTGAAGGGGCGGGGGAGACCCAGTACTTC
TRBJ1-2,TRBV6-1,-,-,CASSDNNGLYGYTF,TGTGCCAGCAGTGATAATAATGGGTTATACGGCTACACCTTC
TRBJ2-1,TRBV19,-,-,CASSISTGRKEQFF,TGTGCCAGTAGTATATCAACAGGCCGTAAGGAGCAGTTCTTC
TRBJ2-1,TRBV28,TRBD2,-,CASSLVSSGITYNEQFF,TGTGCCAGCAGTTTAGTTTCCAGCGGGATCACCTACAATGAGCAGTTCTTC
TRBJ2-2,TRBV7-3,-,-,CASSLTSQSRELFF,TGTGCCAGCAGCTTAACTTCGCAAAGCCGGGAGCTGTTTTTT
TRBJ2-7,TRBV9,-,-,CASSVVPGPYEQYF,TGTGCCAGCAGCGTCGTCCCGGGGCCCTACGAGCAGTACTTC
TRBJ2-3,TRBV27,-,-,CASSPRAATDTQYF,TGTGCCAGCAGTCCCCGGGCCGCCACAGATACGCAGTATTTT
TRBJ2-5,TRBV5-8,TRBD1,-,CASSLGQGARETQYF,TGTGCCAGCAGCTTGGGACAGGGGGCACGAGAGACCCAGTACTTC
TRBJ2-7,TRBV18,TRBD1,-,CASSPPTGQVYEQYF,TGTGCCAGCTCACCACCTACAGGACAGGTCTACGAGCAGTACTTC
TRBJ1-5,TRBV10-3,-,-,CAISESGHSNQPQHF,TGTGCCATCAGTGAGTCTGGACATAGCAATCAGCCCCAGCATTTT
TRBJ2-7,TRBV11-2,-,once,CASSLPFSGVYEQYF,TGTGCCAGCAGCTTACCCTTTAGTGGAGTCTACGAGCAGTACTTC
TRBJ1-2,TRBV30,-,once,CAWSVLGGYTF,TGTGCCTGGAGTGTATTGGGGGGCTACACCTTC
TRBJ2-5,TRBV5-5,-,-,CASSKGTAETQYF,TGTGCCAGCAGCAAAGGGACGGCCGAGACCCAGTACTTC
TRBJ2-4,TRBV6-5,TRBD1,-,CASRAGGGIQYF,TGTGCCAGCAGGGCAGGGGGTGGCATTCAGTACTTC
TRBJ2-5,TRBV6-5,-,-,CASGVETQYF,TGTGCCAGCGGGGTGGAGACCCAGTACTTC
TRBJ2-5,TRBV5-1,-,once,CASSLGVAVQETQYF,TGCGCCAGCAGCTTAGGTGTAGCGGTCCAAGAGACCCAGTACTTC
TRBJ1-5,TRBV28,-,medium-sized,CASSPWDGDNQPQHF,TGTGCCAGCAGTCCGTGGGACGGGGACAATCAGCCCCAGCATTTT
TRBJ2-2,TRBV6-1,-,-,CASAQGPVTGELFF,TGTGCCAGCGCCCAGGGGCCGGTCACCGGGGAGCTGTTTTTT
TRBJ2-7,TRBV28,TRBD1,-,CASSPAYSTGGYEQYF,TGTGCCAGCAGCCCCGCCTACTCGACAGGGGGTTACGAGCAGTACTTC
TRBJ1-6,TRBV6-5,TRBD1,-,CASMTGLTSPLHF,TGTGCCAGCATGACAGGGTTGACTTCACCCCTCCACTTT
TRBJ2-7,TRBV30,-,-,CAWSPWKGAPYEQYF,TGTGCCTGGAGCCCTTGGAAAGGGGCACCCTACGAGCAGTACTTC